A single sample is the source of the 23 T cell receptor beta chains below, sequenced in a study of CXCR3-negative and CXCR3-positive naive CD8 T cells (dated 2019 in TCRdb). This sample was sequenced with a NextSeq 550. The Human TCR Profiling Kit (MiLaboratory) was used to make UMI-labeled 5' RACE TRB cDNA libraries. Following reprocessing of the reads by TCRdb, the data hold one row per CDR3 protein sequence and no DNA is available. The table kept for this sample lists some 120,000 distinct CDR3 sequences. The ten most abundant clones make up about 0.34% of the sample. No antigen has been assigned to these receptors. Results and caveats for the whole study, not just this receptor: TRB CDR3s from CXCR3-positive naive cells showed higher hydrophobicity (lower Kidera factor 4), lower energy, and higher strength and volume indices than CXCR3-negative naive cells.

Specimen: naive CXCR3+ CD8+ T cells from blood. This sample's cell subset or site label indicates: CD45RO-CCR7+CD27+CD95- naive CD8+ T cells expressing CXCR3 (TNR3+). These receptors were taken from a human donor in good health. Some clones in this sample may be carry-over from other donors' samples.

The gene calls are TRBV5-1 and TRBJ1-2; TCRdb outputs TRBD1, but without DNA this stays unchecked. The CDR3 has 13 amino acids. Germline loops: CDR1 SGHRS, CDR2 YFSETQ. The CDR3: CASSSGTSYGYTF.

The chain carries TRBV9 and TRBJ1-1. This CDR3 spans 13 amino acids. The germline gives CDR1 SGDLS, CDR2 YYNGEE. CDR3 sequence: CASSVGKNTEAFF.

The rearrangement joins TRBV12-3 or TRBV12-4 to TRBJ2-7; TCRdb's D gene call, TRBD1, goes unchecked for lack of DNA. CDR3 size: 14 residues. The CDR3 loop is CASTLTGGWDEQYF.

The rearrangement uses TRBV29-1 and TRBJ2-1; TCRdb's D gene call, TRBD2, goes unchecked for lack of DNA. Germline assignment: CDR1 SQVTM and CDR2 ANQGSEA. The CDR3 is 12 amino acids. The CDR3 sequence: CSVDGSPNEQFF.

The chain joins TRBV4-2 to TRBJ2-1; TCRdb returns TRBD1, unconfirmable since there is no DNA. Germline values: CDR1 LGHNA, CDR2 YNFKEQ. The CDR3 loop spans 15 amino acids. The chain's CDR3 is CASSQGADSYNEQFF.

The chain's CDR3 is CASSFPGTLGNNEQFF. The chain is built from TRBV7-8 and TRBJ2-1; TCRdb calls TRBD1, which cannot be checked without DNA. The CDR3 runs 16 residues. CDR1 is SGHVS and CDR2 is FQNEAQ in the germline V gene. The full variable domain, with the rest looked up from reference TRBV7-8 and TRBJ2-1, is GAGVSQSPRYKVAKRGQDVALRCDPISGHVSLFWYQQALGQGPEFLTYFQNEAQLDKSGLPSDRFFAERPEGSVSTLKIQRTQQEDSAVYLCASSFPGTLGNNEQFFGPGTRLTVL.

The J gene is TRBJ2-5, the V gene TRBV5-1; TCRdb names TRBD2, which stays unverified in the absence of DNA. Germline V gene data show CDR1 as SGHRS and CDR2 as YFSETQ. CDR3 length: 15 amino acids. The CDR3 sequence is CASSGGLAAQETQYF.

The chain links TRBV9 to TRBJ2-2; the D call from TCRdb, TRBD1, cannot be confirmed without DNA. Germline CDR1 and CDR2: SGDLS and YYNGEE. The CDR3 contains 15 residues. CDR3 loop: CASSVGQGYTGELFF.

This chain connects TRBV7-8 to TRBJ2-2; without DNA, the TCRdb call of TRBD1 cannot be checked. Germline V CDR1 and CDR2: SGHVS, FQNEAQ. This CDR3 spans 16 amino acids. Here the CDR3 reads CASSPPTGVSSGELFF.

The chain is built from TRBV29-1 and TRBJ1-2; TCRdb selects TRBD1, and the lack of DNA leaves this call unchecked. This CDR3 has 12 residues. Germline-derived CDR1 and CDR2 are SQVTM and ANQGSEA. The CDR3 spells CSVDRVPYGYTF.

The chain has TRBV9 and TRBJ2-1. The germline CDR1 and CDR2 sequences are SGDLS and YYNGEE. The CDR3 covers 13 residues. The CDR3 region is CASSVGTTVAEFF.

The rearrangement joins TRBV7-9 to TRBJ2-5. The CDR3 contains 11 residues. Germline V CDR1 and CDR2: SEHNR, FQNEAQ (reference sequence). The chain's CDR3 is CANEEYGTQYF.

The chain carries TRBV4-3 and TRBJ2-1; TCRdb reports TRBD2, a call that lacks DNA to check it against. The CDR3 has 17 amino acids. Germline V CDR1 and CDR2: LGHNA, YSLEER. The CDR3 region is CASSRGLAGSWGNEQFF.

The chain links TRBV5-1 to TRBJ2-7. CDR1 is SGHRS, CDR2 YFSETQ, per germline. This CDR3 spans 13 amino acids. The CDR3 loop reads CASSHNLSPEQYF.

The CDR3: CASSLMYYNEQFF. The chain carries TRBV5-5 and TRBJ2-1. This CDR3 region has 13 residues. Germline V gene lookup returns CDR1 SGHKS and CDR2 YYEKEE (reference sequence). The complete variable domain, with remaining parts taken from reference TRBV5-5 and TRBJ2-1, reads DAGVTQSPTHLIKTRGQQVTLRCSPISGHKSVSWYQQVLGQGPQFIFQYYEKEERGRGNFPDRFSARQFPNYSSELNVNALLLGDSALYLCASSLMYYNEQFFGPGTRLTVL.

The chain recombines TRBV5-6 with TRBJ1-5. CDR3 size: 14 residues. In germline, CDR1 is SGHDT, CDR2 YYEEEE. The chain's CDR3 is CASTLRVSDQPQHF.

The J gene is TRBJ2-7, the V gene TRBV7-9; the TRBD1 assignment by TCRdb is unverifiable without DNA. The CDR3 runs to 15 residues. Looked up from germline, CDR1 is SEHNR and CDR2 is FQNEAQ (reference sequence). CDR3 sequence: CASSIGRGGSYEQYF.

The chain is built from TRBV4-1 and TRBJ2-1; the TRBD2 assignment by TCRdb is unverifiable without DNA. The CDR3 is 18 residues long. CDR1 and CDR2 (germline): MGHRA, YSYEKL. The CDR3 loop is CASSQDQKAPSSYNEQFF.

The V gene is TRBV15, the J gene TRBJ2-5; the D call from TCRdb, TRBD2, cannot be confirmed without DNA. CDR1 is LNHNV and CDR2 is YYDKDF in the germline V gene (reference sequence). The length of the CDR3 is 17 residues. CDR3 loop: CATSRETSGGHQETQYF.

This rearrangement joins TRBV4-3 to TRBJ1-2; TCRdb returns TRBD1, unconfirmable since there is no DNA. This CDR3 region has 14 residues. The germline CDR1 and CDR2 sequences are LGHNA and YSLEER. CDR3 region: CASSQPGQGAGYTF.

This sequence joins TRBV10-3 and TRBJ2-7; TCRdb outputs TRBD2, but without DNA this stays unchecked. Germline V gene lookup returns CDR1 ENHRY and CDR2 SYGVKD. The CDR3 runs to 16 residues. The chain's CDR3 is CAISLLAERPSYEQYF.

The gene calls are TRBV20-1 and TRBJ2-7; TCRdb returns TRBD2, unconfirmable since there is no DNA. Germline V CDR1 and CDR2: DFQATT, SNEGSKA (reference sequence). CDR3 size: 13 residues. CDR3 loop: CSARGTSAYEQYF.

V and J are TRBV12-3 or TRBV12-4 and TRBJ1-1; the D call from TCRdb, TRBD1, cannot be confirmed without DNA. The length of the CDR3 is 14 residues. The CDR3 loop is CASSQETVNTEAFF.